The 23 T cell receptor beta chains reported below all come from one sample, sequenced in a study of blood T cell repertoires in COVID-19 (dated by TCRdb to 2019 to 2021). The protocol used for the library was the immunoSEQ multiplex PCR assay. TCRdb provides this immuneACCESS table in a form limited to in-frame rearrangements. Some clones are lacking; in checked studies, under half of them reflect an unresolved V gene, and why the rest are absent is not known. The sample contains 200,000 to 250,000 clones, 80% to 90% of them found a single time. The ten top clones hold over 3% of the sample. Sequenced material: PBMCs or T cells enriched from blood (not recorded which). The origin of the receptors is a woman between 50 and 59 years old in a cohort exposed to, infected with or recovered from COVID-19 (not recorded which).

This chain connects TRBV9 to TRBJ1-3, with 8 bases matching TRBD1. Germline V gene lookup returns CDR1 SGDLS and CDR2 YYNGEE. The CDR3 extends over 14 amino acids. V trimming: 0 bases; J trimming: 7 bases; junction bases outside the gene matches: 3. The CDR3 nucleotides are TGTGCCAGCAGCGTAGAAGACAGGGGTAACACCATATATTTT. Its protein is CASSVEDRGNTIYF.

The rearrangement uses TRBV19 and TRBJ2-1; 8 bases are a match to TRBD2. Germline V gene data show CDR1 as LNHDA and CDR2 as SQIVND (reference sequence). V gave up 2 bases and J gave up 8 bases; unmatched junction bases: 8. This CDR3 comprises 15 residues. DNA for the CDR3: TGTGCCAGTAGTATAAGTGGCGGGGGGTGGTATGAGCAGTTCTTC. As protein: CASSISGGGWYEQFF.

The rearrangement uses TRBV27 and TRBJ1-1; D unclear. The CDR3 is made up of 16 amino acids. Trimming stripped 6 bases from V and 5 bases from J, with 22 bases between. Germline lookup yields CDR1 MNHEY and CDR2 SMNVEV (reference sequence). The CDR3 reads CASRPFLSFEGTEAFF. DNA of the CDR3: TGTGCCAGCAGACCCTTCCTATCCTTTGAGGGAACTGAAGCTTTCTTT.

The rearrangement joins TRBV18 to TRBJ1-5; 8 nucleotides match TRBD1. With 5 bases clipped from V and 6 bases from J, the junction kept 6 bases outside the gene matches. Germline loops: CDR1 KGHSH, CDR2 LQKENI. This CDR3 spans 14 amino acids. Written as DNA, the CDR3 is TGTGCCAGCTCAGGACAGGGCAAGGGTCAGCCCCAGCATTTT. Its protein is CASSGQGKGQPQHF.

The chain combines TRBV7-8 with TRBJ1-3, with D possibly matching TRBD1 (5 bases). Germline-derived CDR1 and CDR2 are SGHVS and FQNEAQ. There are 15 residues in the CDR3. Trimming pared 4 bases from V and 0 bases from J, leaving 10 bases between. The DNA for the CDR3 is TGTGCCAGCAGCTACCTCAGGGTCTCTGGAAACACCATATATTTT. This translates into CASSYLRVSGNTIYF.

The genes are TRBV30 and TRBJ1-1; no clear D. Per germline, CDR1 GTSNPN and CDR2 SVGIG (reference sequence). The V gene lost 2 bases and the J gene lost 4 bases, with 14 bases spanning the gap. The CDR3 has 14 amino acids. Here the CDR3 DNA reads TGTGCCTGGAGTAATATGTTTTCTCGCACTGAAGCTTTCTTT. This codes for CAWSNMFSRTEAFF.

This rearrangement joins TRBV7-2 to TRBJ2-5, with 11 bases fitting TRBD2. The junction had 10 bases not matched to a gene; V was cut back by 5 bases and J by 5 bases. Per the germline V gene, CDR1 is SGHTA and CDR2 is FQGNSA. This CDR3 is 16 amino acids long. The CDR3 sequence: CASSQTSGGYSETQYF. The CDR3 nucleotides are TGTGCCAGCAGCCAAACTAGCGGGGGTTATTCGGAGACCCAGTACTTC.

The CDR3 sequence: CASSGGTGGYQETQYF. DNA for the CDR3: TGCGCCAGCAGCGGTGGGACAGGGGGGTACCAAGAGACCCAGTACTTC. The chain combines TRBV5-1 with TRBJ2-5; 11 nucleotides agree with TRBD1. V lost 4 bases, J lost 0 bases, and 5 bases stayed unmatched. The CDR3 loop spans 16 amino acids. Germline assignment: CDR1 SGHRS and CDR2 YFSETQ.

The rearrangement joins TRBV2 to TRBJ1-1; D may be TRBD1 (5 bases). V lost 9 bases, J lost 3 bases, and 11 bases lay in between. The germline CDR1 and CDR2 sequences are SNHLY and FYNNEI. CDR3 length equals 12 residues. The CDR3 sequence: CASQGLDTEAFF. DNA for the CDR3: TGTGCCAGTCAGGGTTTGGACACTGAAGCTTTCTTT. Variable domain in full (rest from reference TRBV2 and TRBJ1-1): EPEVTQTPSHQVTQMGQEVILRCVPISNHLYFYWYRQILGQKVEFLVSFYNNEISEKSEIFDDQFSVERPDGSNFTLKIRSTKLEDSAMYFCASQGLDTEAFFGQGTRLTVV.

The chain couples TRBV4-3 to TRBJ1-1; a weak D match, TRBD1 (6 bases). The germline V gene encodes CDR1 LGHNA and CDR2 YSLEER. CDR3 length: 18 amino acids. V dropped 3 bases and J dropped 0 bases, with 20 bases sitting between them. As DNA, the CDR3 is TGCGCCAGCAGCCATGCCGCGTCTACGGACAGCATGAACACTGAAGCTTTCTTT. It specifies CASSHAASTDSMNTEAFF.

The rearrangement links TRBV4-3 to TRBJ2-3; TRBD2 aligns across 7 bases. CDR3 length: 16 amino acids. Losses at the gene ends were 1 base for V and 1 base for J; bases not matched to a gene: 5. Looked up from germline, CDR1 is LGHNA and CDR2 is YSLEER. CDR3 loop: CASSQGGAGGTDTQYF. The CDR3 nucleotides read TGCGCCAGCAGCCAAGGTGGGGCGGGGGGCACAGATACGCAGTATTTT.

The CDR3 DNA sequence: TGTGCCAGAAGCGGGGGACTAGCGGGGGTTTTTTCGGACGAGCAGTACTTC. Protein sequence: CARSGGLAGVFSDEQYF. The chain recombines TRBV5-3 with TRBJ2-7, with 14 bases identical to TRBD2. TRBV5-3 is an ORF, and what it does is uncertain. V dropped 4 bases and J dropped 5; count of bases not matched to a gene: 11. This CDR3 is 17 amino acids long.

This chain uses TRBV5-1 with TRBJ2-5; TRBD2 might be the D (6 bases). Germline CDR1 is SGHRS and CDR2 is YFSETQ. Trimming cost V 1 base and J 5 bases, with 27 bases left between them. There are 19 residues in the CDR3. The CDR3 sequence: CASSLRVLGGPAGGETQYF. Here the CDR3 DNA reads TGCGCCAGCAGCTTGCGTGTTCTTGGAGGACCAGCGGGTGGTGAGACCCAGTACTTC.

The chain has TRBV7-2 and TRBJ1-5; D remains unclear. The CDR3 covers 15 residues. In germline, CDR1 is SGHTA, CDR2 FQGNSA. With 2 bases removed from V and 0 bases from J, the gap between germline ends came to 8 bases. CDR3 bases: TGTGCCAGCAGCTTAAGTTTGAGTAGCAATCAGCCCCAGCATTTT. This codes for CASSLSLSSNQPQHF.

This rearrangement joins TRBV4-3 to TRBJ2-2; 8 bases line up with TRBD1. CDR3 size: 18 residues. Germline V gene lookup returns CDR1 LGHNA and CDR2 YSLEER. V shed 0 bases, J shed 6 bases, and the junction held 12 bases outside the gene matches. CDR3 protein: CASSQDNRDRYRAGELFF. CDR3 in DNA: TGCGCCAGCAGCCAAGATAACCGGGACAGGTACAGGGCCGGGGAGCTGTTTTTT.

The CDR3 DNA is TGTGCCAGCAACTCGCCTCATACGCAGTATTTT. It is translated as CASNSPHTQYF. The chain uses TRBV27 and TRBJ2-3; D ambiguous. The CDR3 has 11 amino acids. The germline V gene has CDR1 MNHEY and CDR2 SMNVEV (reference sequence). Trimming left V 7 bases short and J 7 bases short, with 9 bases between.

The chain carries TRBV5-5 and TRBJ1-3; maybe TRBD1 (5 bases). With 0 bases removed from V and 3 bases from J, the gap between germline ends came to 10 bases. This CDR3 is 15 amino acids long. Germline CDR1 is SGHKS and CDR2 is YYEKEE (reference sequence). The CDR3 DNA is TGTGCCAGCAGCTTGGACGGGGGTGTTGGAAACACCATATATTTT. Translating gives CASSLDGGVGNTIYF.

This chain links TRBV5-5 with TRBJ2-7; D possibly corresponds to TRBD2 (5 bases). The germline V and J ends were trimmed by 3 bases and 1 base, with 8 bases remaining between them. Germline V CDR1 and CDR2: SGHKS, YYEKEE (reference sequence). The CDR3 runs 13 residues. The CDR3 DNA follows: TGTGCCAGCAGCTACGGGGATTCCTACGAGCAGTACTTC. Translation: CASSYGDSYEQYF.

This chain links TRBV27 with TRBJ2-7; TRBD2 aligns across 8 bases. The CDR3 extends over 14 amino acids. CDR1 and CDR2 (germline): MNHEY, SMNVEV (reference sequence). The J segment lost 0 bases and the V segment lost 4 bases, leaving 2 bases of the junction unmatched. The chain's CDR3 is CASSSRGGSYEQYF. The CDR3 nucleotides read TGTGCCAGCAGTTCACGGGGGGGCTCCTACGAGCAGTACTTC.

The V call is TRBV19, the J call TRBJ1-4; 12 nucleotides align to TRBD1. V gave up 3 bases and J gave up 8 bases; unmatched junction bases: 13. The CDR3 is 18 amino acids. Germline V gives CDR1 LNHDA, CDR2 SQIVND (reference sequence). The DNA of the CDR3 is TGTGCCAGTAGTATCGGGGGACAGGGGGCGCGGCGAGAGGAAAAACTGTTTTTT. Translated, it gives CASSIGGQGARREEKLFF.

This clone showed up just a few times. The rearrangement uses TRBV3-1 (or the pseudogene TRBV3-2) and TRBJ1-4; a possible D gene is TRBD1 (6 bases). This CDR3 contains 13 residues. V lost 1 base to trimming and J lost 7 bases, with 7 bases between them. Germline assignment: CDR1 LGHDT and CDR2 YNNKEL (reference sequence). The CDR3 nucleotides read TGTGCCAGCAGCCAAGTAGGGGGTGAAAAACTGTTTTTT. This encodes CASSQVGGEKLFF.

The CDR3 protein is CASSRVSQGGYTF. In nucleotides, the CDR3 is TGCGCCAGCAGCCGCGTTTCCCAGGGGGGCTACACCTTC. The chain has TRBV4-1 and TRBJ1-2; possibly TRBD1 for D (6 bases). The CDR3 consists of 13 residues. V lost 4 bases to trimming and J lost 8 bases, with 14 bases between them. In germline, CDR1 is MGHRA, CDR2 YSYEKL.

The rearrangement links TRBV5-1 to TRBJ2-7; D is undetermined. Germline CDR1 and CDR2: SGHRS and YFSETQ. CDR3 length equals 15 residues. V dropped 0 bases and J dropped 5 bases, with 15 bases sitting between them. The CDR3 here is CASSLALVPLHEQYF. The CDR3 region has the DNA TGCGCCAGCAGCTTGGCCTTAGTGCCGCTCCACGAGCAGTACTTC.